Listed here is a single TCR beta chain. What it binds is not known. Assay version v3.0 of immunoSEQ was used, and it was run at survey level. Sequencing used immunoSEQ multiplex PCR; TCRdb keeps in-frame clones, though not all of them. In the table there are about 15,000 clones, roughly 80% of which are singletons. This sample stems from a study of long-term antiretroviral therapy in people with HIV. Study conclusions and caveats: Against controls, HIV repertoires showed narrower ranges of CDR3 length. Although diversity increased after ART, it remained lower than in transplant donor controls. No data on ART adherence, viral resistance or therapy changes.

V lost 5 bases to trimming and J lost 1 base, with 12 bases between them. The germline V gene encodes CDR1 LNHDA and CDR2 SQIVND (reference sequence). The CDR3 has 15 amino acids. The chain couples TRBV19 to TRBJ1-5; D gene ambiguous. The TCR comes from a woman in her forties or fifties with HIV. The starting material was unsorted PBMCs, obtained 1.5 years before starting antiretroviral therapy. The CDR3 protein is CASSLLLPSNQPQHF. In DNA form, the CDR3 reads TGTGCCAGTAGTCTACTCCTCCCGAGCAATCAGCCCCAGCATTTT. Supplemented by reference TRBV19 and TRBJ1-5, the full variable domain reads DGGITQSPKYLFRKEGQNVTLSCEQNLNHDAMYWYRQDPGQGLRLIYYSQIVNDFQKGDIAEGYSVSREKKESFPLTVTSAQKNPTAFYLCASSLLLPSNQPQHFGDGTRLSIL.